Given below is one T cell receptor (beta chain) in context. This entry is derived from a study of blood T cell repertoires in COVID-19. The overall study: T cells, B-cell-depleted T cells, or PBMCs provided the cDNA or gDNA that served as material.

Sequencing used immunoSEQ multiplex PCR; TCRdb keeps in-frame clones, though not all of them. The data show around 140,000 clones, approximately 87% seen once. Germline loops: CDR1 MNHNS, CDR2 SASEGT. V lost 3 bases to trimming and J lost 8 bases; unmatched junction nucleotides: 7. CDR3 length: 14 amino acids. The origin of this receptor is a man in his fifties or sixties who had recovered from COVID-19. Sequencing used peripheral blood. The chain is built from TRBV6-1 and TRBJ1-5, with TRBD1 matching 7 bases. CDR3 sequence reads: CASSDNRGAEPQHF. DNA of the CDR3: TGTGCCAGCAGTGATAACAGGGGAGCTGAGCCCCAGCATTTT.